This T cell receptor (beta chain) was obtained from a study of T-cell reconstitution after alpha-beta-depleted transplantation in children (dated by TCRdb to 2015 to 2016). About the full investigation: Using TCR repertoire profiling, the study followed T-cell immune reconstitution in a quantitative way in children after TCRalphabeta/CD19-depleted allogeneic hematopoietic cell transplantation.

This clonotype was seen repeatedly, ten times or more. This clone's antigen is unknown. Base qualities were left out, and no much larger clone turns up one base away. The library was built by means of PCR. The data were produced on an Illumina HiSeq 2500. To normalize quantification of the TCRbeta repertoire, the TCR libraries were built with molecular barcoding that relied on unique molecular identifiers. TCRdb reran the public reads through fastp at Q25 and MiXCR, keeping productive beta chains. Each entry is one CDR3 protein sequence, shown with its most common DNA and genes. For this sample the table gives 230,000 or so distinct CDR3 sequences, of which roughly a tenth were detected only once. The ten largest clones add up to over 4.5% of the sample. This sequence originates from a human donor who donated a stem cell graft to a child with SCID. Sequenced material: PBMCs from the stem cell graft donor, taken from the stem cell graft.

The CDR3 protein is CATSRDGALNTEAFF. DNA sequence: TGTGCCACCAGCAGAGATGGGGCGCTGAACACTGAAGCTTTCTTT. The chain joins TRBV15 to TRBJ1-1; the D gene is perhaps TRBD1, from 5 matching bases. CDR1 and CDR2 were assigned from the germline V gene (reference sequence) as LNHNV and YYDKDF. V gives up 0 bases and J gives up 0 bases, and the segment between their germline ends measures 8 bases. The CDR3 numbers 15 residues from cysteine through phenylalanine. Only the CDR3 region is kept as DNA, spanning 45 bases read in frame from base 1.